This T cell receptor beta chain was recovered during a study of long-term antiretroviral therapy in people with HIV. Study results and caveats: Spans of CDR3 length were tighter for HIV repertoires than for controls. Dominance of pre-ART expanded clones persisted, fluctuating and often declining after ART. Older ART regimens may have been in use when blood was drawn between the mid-2000s and the late 2010s.

Version v3.0 of the immunoSEQ assay ran at survey level. Libraries were prepared by immunoSEQ multiplex PCR; TCRdb keeps only in-frame clonotypes and omits some of them. This repertoire shows some 30,000 clones, approximately 85% found once; its top ten account for around 4.4%. Only one count was recorded for this clone. The antigen is not known. V was cut by 5 bases and J by 4 bases, with 11 bases left in between. The CDR3 is 13 amino acids. Germline loops: CDR1 SGHAT, CDR2 FQNNGV. Participants with HIV, all of them, were treated in the United States. The chain is built from TRBV11-2 and TRBJ1-1, with D hard to call. Sequencing was performed on unsorted PBMCs, taken about 3.5 years after starting antiretroviral therapy. The sequence derives from a man younger than 35 with HIV. This CDR3 is CASSPPLGTEAFF. The CDR3 DNA sequence: TGTGCCAGCAGCCCTCCGCTTGGCACTGAAGCTTTCTTT.